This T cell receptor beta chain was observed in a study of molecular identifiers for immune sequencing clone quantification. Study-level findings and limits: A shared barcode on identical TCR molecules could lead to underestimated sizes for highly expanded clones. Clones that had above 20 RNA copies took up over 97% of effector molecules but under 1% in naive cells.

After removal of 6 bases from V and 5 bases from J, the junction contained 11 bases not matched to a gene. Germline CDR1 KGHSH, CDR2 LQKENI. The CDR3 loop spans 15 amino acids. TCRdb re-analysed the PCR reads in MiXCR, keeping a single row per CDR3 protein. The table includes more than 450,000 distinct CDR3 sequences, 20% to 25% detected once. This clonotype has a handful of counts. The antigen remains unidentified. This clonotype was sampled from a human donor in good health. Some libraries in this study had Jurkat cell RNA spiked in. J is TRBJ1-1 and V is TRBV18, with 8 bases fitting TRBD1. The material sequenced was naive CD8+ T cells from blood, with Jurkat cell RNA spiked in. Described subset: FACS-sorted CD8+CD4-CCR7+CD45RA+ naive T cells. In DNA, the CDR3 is TGTGCCAGCTCGCAGGAAGGGGACAGGCTGACTGAAGCTTTCTTT. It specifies CASSQEGDRLTEAFF. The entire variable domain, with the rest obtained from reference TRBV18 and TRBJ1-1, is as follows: NAGVMQNPRHLVRRRGQEARLRCSPMKGHSHVYWYRQLPEEGLKFMVYLQKENIIDESGMPKERFSAEFPKEGPSILRIQQVVRGDSAAYFCASSQEGDRLTEAFFGQGTRLTVV.